A single sample gave rise to the 5 T cell receptor beta chains below, sequenced in a study of OX40 agonist ivuxolimab in advanced cancers. Measured with immunoSEQ multiplex PCR; TCRdb has only the in-frame clones, and not every one. The data contain 75,000 to 90,000 clones, about 90% of them singletons. This specimen was CD4+ or CD8+ T cells sorted from blood, taken in a trial of the OX40 agonist ivuxolimab. The receptors stem from an adult with an advanced solid tumor such as melanoma, head and neck, liver or kidney cancer.

The chain links TRBV5-1 to TRBJ2-4; D not certain. Looked up from germline, CDR1 is SGHRS and CDR2 is YFSETQ. V lost 2 bases to trimming and J lost 6 bases, with 3 bases between them. This CDR3 region has 11 residues. CDR3 in DNA: TGCGCCAGCAGCTTCGGAAACATTCAGTACTTC. Translating gives CASSFGNIQYF. The entire variable domain, with the rest obtained from reference TRBV5-1 and TRBJ2-4, is as follows: KAGVTQTPRYLIKTRGQQVTLSCSPISGHRSVSWYQQTPGQGLQFLFEYFSETQRNKGNFPGRFSGRQFSNSRSEMNVSTLELGDSALYLCASSFGNIQYFGAGTRLSVL.

The rearrangement joins TRBV28 to TRBJ2-7; no clear D gene. From germline, CDR1 is MDHEN and CDR2 SYDVKM. V shed 5 bases and J shed 0 bases, with 20 bases lying between them. The CDR3 contains 17 residues. CDR3 DNA: TGTGCCAGCAGTCCTCATTTTACTGGGGTGGGCTCCTACGAGCAGTACTTC. As protein: CASSPHFTGVGSYEQYF.

This clone has more than one count but fewer than ten. CDR3 nucleotide sequence: TGTGCCAGCAGGGTAAACACTGAAGCTTTCTTT. It codes for CASRVNTEAFF. The chain uses TRBV2 and TRBJ1-1; D is unresolved. Germline-derived CDR1 and CDR2 are SNHLY and FYNNEI. The CDR3 has 11 amino acids. Trimming cost V 6 bases and J 2 bases, with 4 bases left between them.

The CDR3 here is CASSPPKARRSSGNTIYF. In nucleotides, the CDR3 is TGTGCCAGCAGTCCCCCGAAAGCACGACGGTCCTCTGGAAACACCATATATTTT. V usage is TRBV27 and J usage is TRBJ1-3; D is uncertain. The CDR3 runs to 18 residues. Germline V gene data show CDR1 as MNHEY and CDR2 as SMNVEV (reference sequence). Trimming removed 5 bases at V and 0 bases at J, with 20 bases between.

This chain uses TRBV27 with TRBJ2-3; D remains ambiguous. Trimming left V 5 bases short and J 4 bases short, with 10 bases between. Germline V gene sequence: CDR1 MNHEY, CDR2 SMNVEV (reference sequence). CDR3 length: 13 amino acids. CDR3 in DNA: TGTGCCAGCAGTATACTCAATGCAGATACGCAGTATTTT. It encodes CASSILNADTQYF.